This TCR beta chain was captured by sequencing in a study of blood T cells in healthy people across ages. This clonotype occurred once. Its antigen is currently unknown. Each donor had about 9.6 milliliters of peripheral blood drawn. Trimming took 6 bases from V and 6 from J, leaving 14 bases between them. The CDR3 consists of 13 residues. The germline gives CDR1 MDHEN, CDR2 SYDVKM. Points from the study as a whole: Per million T cells, TCR beta diversity dropped roughly linearly as age increased. The study regarded diversity estimates from one million T cells as underestimates.

Combining a sample-barcoded 5' primer with a J-beta primer mix, a second PCR ran for about 7 to 11 cycles. The template-switch adaptor, which had 12 random nucleotides, put a tag on each cDNA molecule. TCRdb re-analysed the 5' RACE reads in MiXCR, keeping a single row per CDR3 protein. Counted here are about 680,000 distinct CDR3 sequences, around half occurring once; the ten biggest clones make up around 32%. The TCR originated in a woman aged 55-75 years in good health. Sequenced sample: blood. The chain recombines TRBV28 with TRBJ1-2, with a weak D call TRBD1 (5 bases). Here the CDR3 reads CASRNRPLDGYTF. The CDR3 nucleotides are TGTGCCAGCAGAAACAGGCCTCTTGATGGCTACACCTTC.